This T cell receptor beta chain was found in a study of T cell changes during pregnancy in multiple sclerosis. The CDR3 spans 17 residues. The V and J ends lost 5 bases and 5 bases respectively, with 25 bases between them. Germline V lookup: CDR1 GTSNPN, CDR2 SVGIG (reference sequence). Using immunoSEQ multiplex PCR, the repertoire was profiled, and TCRdb retains in-frame clones only, with some absent. The data show about 40,000 clones, around 90% seen once. Source: CD4+ T cells from peripheral blood mononuclear cells, taken after pregnancy. The V gene is TRBV30, the J gene TRBJ1-3; D uncertain. The TCR comes from a female donor with multiple sclerosis, enrolled in a pregnancy study. CDR3 DNA sequence: TGTGCCTGGGGACTGATCGGCCTTTCGACAACCCGAAACACCATATATTTT. This gives the protein CAWGLIGLSTTRNTIYF.